Listed below are T cell receptor beta chains from one sample, sequenced in a study of blood T cell repertoires in COVID-19. Sequencing was performed with immunoSEQ multiplex PCR; in TCRdb, only in-frame clones are kept and a portion is missing. The sample lists 200,000 to 300,000 clones, 83% occurring once. Source material: PBMCs or T cells enriched from blood (not recorded which). Receptors originate from a middle-aged woman who had been exposed to COVID-19. Each CDR3 is given with its conserved first and last residue. The D gene is left open where the match is weak. Not all rows give a size; the values are once, few, many and, for expanded clones, a class.

size	D	J	V	CDR3	DNA
NA	NA	TRBJ2-3	TRBV19	CASSIRGGSHTDTQYF	TGTGCCAGTAGTATACGCGGGGGCTCCCACACAGATACGCAGTATTTT
NA	NA	TRBJ2-6	TRBV6-2/TRBV6-3	CASSSRSGANVLTF	TGTGCCAGCAGTTCGCGATCTGGGGCCAACGTCCTGACTTTC
NA	NA	TRBJ2-7	TRBV7-2	CASSFDSVRNEQYF	TGTGCCAGCAGCTTCGACAGCGTGAGGAACGAGCAGTACTTC
once	NA	TRBJ2-2	TRBV15	CATSRVRWELFF	TGTGCCACCAGCAGAGTGCGGTGGGAGCTGTTTTTT
NA	TRBD1	TRBJ1-1	TRBV12-3/TRBV12-4	CASSRPGTGGAFF	TGTGCCAGCAGTCGACCGGGGACAGGGGGAGCTTTCTTT
once	NA	TRBJ1-2	TRBV28	CASRLGRANYGYTF	TGTGCCAGCAGGTTAGGGCGAGCTAACTATGGCTACACCTTC
NA	NA	TRBJ2-1	TRBV7-8	CASTGAYNEQFF	TGTGCCAGCACCGGTGCCTACAATGAGCAGTTCTTC
NA	NA	TRBJ2-3	TRBV27	CARALGQRTDTQYF	TGTGCCCGCGCGCTTGGACAGCGCACAGATACGCAGTATTTT
NA	NA	TRBJ1-1	TRBV5-1	CASSQVGPGTEAFF	TGCGCCAGCAGCCAGGTGGGGCCGGGCACTGAAGCTTTCTTT
NA	NA	TRBJ1-1	TRBV6-5	CASSYSSQAFTEAFF	TGTGCCAGCAGTTACTCGAGTCAGGCTTTCACTGAAGCTTTCTTT
NA	TRBD1	TRBJ1-1	TRBV6-4	CASSDRQGDTEAFF	TGTGCCAGCAGTGATAGGCAGGGGGACACTGAAGCTTTCTTT
NA	TRBD1	TRBJ1-5	TRBV2	CASSGAGTGYQPQHF	TGTGCCAGCAGTGGGGCCGGGACAGGTTATCAGCCCCAGCATTTT
NA	NA	TRBJ1-6	TRBV2	CASSEEQGRSPLHF	TGTGCCAGCAGTGAGGAACAGGGTCGTTCACCCCTCCACTTT
few	NA	TRBJ2-2	TRBV4-2	CASSQGSANTGELFF	TGTGCCAGCAGCCAAGGAAGCGCCAACACCGGGGAGCTGTTTTTT
NA	NA	TRBJ1-2	TRBV28	CASSSLGGDRDGYTF	TGTGCCAGCAGTTCCCTCGGGGGTGATAGGGATGGCTACACCTTC
NA	NA	TRBJ2-1	TRBV7-9	CASSPTVSYNEQFF	TGTGCCAGCAGCCCGACAGTTTCCTACAATGAGCAGTTCTTC
NA	NA	TRBJ1-3	TRBV5-1	CASSLDGSSGNTIYF	TGCGCCAGCAGCTTGGACGGTAGCTCTGGAAACACCATATATTTT
NA	NA	TRBJ2-7	TRBV7-9	CASSYGRVLSNLSYEQYF	TGTGCCAGCAGCTATGGCCGGGTTCTATCAAACCTCTCCTACGAGCAGTACTTC
NA	TRBD2	TRBJ2-7	TRBV20-1	CSASSSSGGVYEQYF	TGCAGTGCTAGTTCTTCTAGCGGGGGGGTCTACGAGCAGTACTTC
NA	NA	TRBJ1-1	TRBV6-5	CASQPGRANTEAFF	TGTGCCTCCCAACCGGGCAGGGCGAACACTGAAGCTTTCTTT
NA	NA	TRBJ1-5	TRBV7-9	CASSSLGEPQHF	TGTGCCAGCAGCTCCCTCGGGGAGCCCCAGCATTTT
NA	NA	TRBJ1-1	TRBV9	CASSSRGGTEAFF	TGTGCCAGCAGCTCAAGGGGGGGAACTGAAGCTTTCTTT
few	TRBD1	TRBJ2-7	TRBV6-5	CASVLVGTDSYEQYF	TGTGCCAGCGTCCTAGTAGGGACAGACTCCTACGAGCAGTACTTC
few	NA	TRBJ1-1	TRBV19	CASSIRDIGYKSEAFF	TGTGCCAGTAGTATCCGGGACATAGGATATAAATCTGAAGCTTTCTTT
NA	NA	TRBJ1-2	TRBV19	CASSIRPAGFYGYTF	TGTGCCAGTAGTATAAGGCCGGCAGGGTTCTATGGCTACACCTTC
NA	NA	TRBJ2-5	TRBV24-1	CATSDVTTGAGVETQYF	TGTGCCACCAGTGATGTAACGACGGGGGCGGGGGTGGAGACCCAGTACTTC
NA	NA	TRBJ1-1	TRBV12-5	CASAPRQRMNTEAFF	TGTGCTAGTGCCCCCCGACAGAGGATGAACACTGAAGCTTTCTTT
NA	TRBD2	TRBJ2-3	TRBV7-3	CASSWDYRDTQYF	TGTGCCAGCAGCTGGGACTATAGGGATACGCAGTATTTT
NA	NA	TRBJ2-2	TRBV7-6	CASSLGGRTNTGELFF	TGTGCCAGCAGCTTAGGGGGCAGAACGAACACCGGGGAGCTGTTTTTT
NA	NA	TRBJ2-2	TRBV21-1	CASSGQPGELFF	TGTGCCAGCAGCGGACAGCCCGGGGAGCTGTTTTTT
NA	NA	TRBJ2-1	TRBV10-3	CAISEGALSYNEQFF	TGTGCCATCAGTGAGGGGGCTCTGTCATACAATGAGCAGTTCTTC
NA	NA	TRBJ1-1	TRBV5-6	CASSLPFSGNTEAFF	TGTGCCAGCAGCCTGCCTTTTTCGGGGAACACTGAAGCTTTCTTT